This T cell receptor (beta chain) came from a study of prognosis after radiotherapy for stage I lung cancer. Study-wide background: The study recorded squamous cell carcinoma in seven patients and adenocarcinoma in approximately 13.

CDR1 and CDR2 from the germline V gene are SEHNR and FQNEAQ (reference sequence). This CDR3 region has 14 residues. Germline trimming cut 4 bases from V and 7 bases from J; bases unmatched to any gene: 5. The TCR beta CDR3 region was amplified from genomic DNA, with two rounds of multiplex PCR being used for the amplification. Amplification during the initial PCR round employed primers specific to each TRBV and TRBJ gene. TCRdb re-called the multiplex PCR reads with MiXCR, one entry per CDR3 protein. The sample consists of fewer than 25,000 distinct CDR3 sequences, approximately 40% of them appearing once.

The source of this sequence is a donor of 50 years or more with non-small cell lung cancer. J is TRBJ2-1 and V is TRBV7-9; TRBD2 aligns across 9 bases. The source was PBMCs, collected before or after stereotactic body radiation therapy (not recorded which). The DNA for the CDR3 is TGTGCCAGCAGCTATTTCGCGGGAGGGAATGAGCAGTTCTTC. As protein: CASSYFAGGNEQFF.